This T cell receptor (beta chain) was retrieved from a study of early T cells in non-severe SARS-CoV-2 infection. Study summary: The input, bulk RNA from unsorted whole blood, was sequenced, and chains were unpaired.

V lost 3 bases, J lost 5 bases, and 12 bases lay in between. Germline V gene lookup returns CDR1 SEHNR and CDR2 FQNEAQ (reference sequence). CDR3 length equals 14 residues. Attachment of unique molecular identifiers was made to individual cDNA molecules. Each CDR3 protein is one row after TCRdb ran MiXCR on the 5' RACE reads. The profile covers about 70,000 distinct CDR3 sequences, with approximately 11% appearing a single time and about 4.5% taken by the ten largest. At least ten counts were recorded for this clonotype. This chain links TRBV7-9 with TRBJ2-3; the D gene is possibly TRBD2 (6 bases). This receptor was taken from an adult who was a healthcare worker with PCR-confirmed SARS-CoV-2 infection or an uninfected control (not recorded which). The sample consisted of whole blood. In DNA form, the CDR3 reads TGTGCCAGCAGCTTCGGCGGGGCTAGAGATACGCAGTATTTT. It yields the protein CASSFGGARDTQYF.